This entry lists 9 T cell receptor beta chains sequenced from one sample in a study of T cells in Graves' hyperthyroidism and ophthalmopathy. RNA transcripts yielded amplified TCR beta CDR3 regions. TCR CDR3 regions were first amplified by RT-PCR with HTBI primers. TCRdb recomputed calls from the multiplex PCR reads with MiXCR, one row per CDR3 protein. This repertoire shows 400,000 to 550,000 distinct CDR3 sequences, roughly 14% found once; its top ten account for 15% to 20%. The specimen was blood. The receptors shown here come from a young woman with Graves' hyperthyroidism.

This clonotype was seen repeatedly, ten times or more. This chain links TRBV20-1 with TRBJ2-1; possible D gene TRBD2, 5 bases. This CDR3 has 14 residues. The V and J ends lost 4 bases and 3 bases respectively, with 13 bases between them. Germline values: CDR1 DFQATT, CDR2 SNEGSKA (reference sequence). The CDR3 region is CSAKREPYYNEQFF. DNA of the CDR3: TGCAGTGCTAAGAGGGAACCTTACTACAATGAGCAGTTCTTC.

J is TRBJ1-6 and V is TRBV3-1, with 8 bases that match TRBD1. The CDR3 is made up of 16 amino acids. After removal of 5 bases from V and 6 bases from J, the junction contained 9 bases not matched to a gene. Germline CDR1 and CDR2: LGHDT and YNNKEL (reference sequence). CDR3 sequence (DNA): TGTGCCAGCAGCGTACAGGGGGGCGGGGGTAATTCACCCCTCCACTTT. It codes for CASSVQGGGGNSPLHF.

Many counts were recorded for this clonotype. V and J are TRBV7-9 and TRBJ1-1; 7 bases agree with TRBD1. The ends lost 5 bases at V and 7 bases at J; junction bases unmatched: 16. Germline values: CDR1 SEHNR, CDR2 FQNEAQ (reference sequence). CDR3 length: 16 residues. CDR3 DNA: TGTGCCAGCAGCCAAGACAGGGTGGGGTTGTTGCGTGAAGCTTTCTTT. Its protein product is CASSQDRVGLLREAFF.

This clonotype was recorded at least ten times. J is TRBJ2-1 and V is TRBV5-1, with 9 bases that match TRBD1. The V gene's germline CDR1 is SGHRS and CDR2 YFSETQ. V shed 4 bases and J 9 bases; nucleotides not matched to a gene: 11. The CDR3 consists of 15 residues. The CDR3, as DNA: TGCGCCAGCAGCGAACGGACAGGGGATCTCATTGAGCAGTTCTTC. Its protein is CASSERTGDLIEQFF.

The chain is built from TRBV20-1 and TRBJ2-3; D unresolved. V dropped 1 base and J dropped 0 bases, with 8 bases sitting between them. The CDR3 is 14 residues long. Germline CDR1 reads DFQATT; CDR2 reads SNEGSKA (reference sequence). CDR3 region: CSARGDPSTDTQYF. The DNA of the CDR3 is TGCAGTGCTAGAGGCGACCCAAGCACAGATACGCAGTATTTT.

This clonotype was picked up a small number of times. CDR3 DNA: TGCAGTGCTAGTGGGCTAGCAGATACGCAGTATTTT. Its protein is CSASGLADTQYF. V and J are TRBV20-1 and TRBJ2-3; D is undetermined. Trimming pared 3 bases from V and 4 bases from J, leaving 8 bases between. The CDR3 totals 12 residues. Per the germline V gene, CDR1 is DFQATT and CDR2 is SNEGSKA (reference sequence).

Many counts were recorded for this clonotype. The V gene is TRBV6-5, the J gene TRBJ2-1; D is possibly TRBD2 (5 bases). Germline-derived CDR1 and CDR2 are MNHEY and SVGAGI. V lost 2 bases and J 0 bases, leaving 11 bases between the germline ends. The length of the CDR3 is 16 residues. CDR3 in amino acids: CASSYSGGGSYNEQFF. CDR3 bases: TGTGCCAGCAGTTACAGCGGCGGAGGCTCCTACAATGAGCAGTTCTTC.

This clonotype was counted at least ten times. The chain couples TRBV27 to TRBJ1-4, with 9 bases aligning to TRBD1. CDR3 length equals 17 residues. Germline CDR1 reads MNHEY; CDR2 reads SMNVEV (reference sequence). V shed 5 bases, J shed 0 bases, and the junction held 7 bases outside the gene matches. CDR3: CASSRDRVRATNEKLFF. In nucleotides, the CDR3 is TGTGCCAGCAGTCGGGACAGGGTGAGAGCAACTAATGAAAAACTGTTTTTT. Together with reference TRBV27 and TRBJ1-4, the CDR3 gives the full variable domain: EAQVTQNPRYLITVTGKKLTVTCSQNMNHEYMSWYRQDPGLGLRQIYYSMNVEVTDKGDVPEGYKVSRKEKRNFPLILESPSPNQTSLYFCASSRDRVRATNEKLFFGSGTQLSVL.

This clonotype showed up many times. The genes are TRBV10-3 and TRBJ2-5, with TRBD2 matching 9 bases. V lost 6 bases, J lost 2 bases, and 4 bases stayed unmatched. Per the germline V gene, CDR1 is ENHRY and CDR2 is SYGVKD. The CDR3 has 14 residues. CDR3 protein: CAISRLAEQETQYF. The CDR3 nucleotides read TGTGCCATCAGCCGACTAGCGGAGCAAGAGACCCAGTACTTC.